These T cell receptor beta chains were read from a single sample in a study of cytomegalovirus exposure and HLA in healthy donors. Method: immunoSEQ multiplex PCR; TCRdb's copy keeps in-frame clones and lacks some. The sample lists about 190,000 clones, 77% occurring once. Source material: PBMCs. The source is a woman in her twenties or thirties in good health and CMV-seropositive. CDR3s include the opening cysteine and the closing phenylalanine or tryptophan. A D gene is named only where the DNA matches it firmly. Clone size is given for some rows only: seen once, a few or many times, or a class if the clone is expanded.

J gene,CDR3 length,D gene,clone size,V gene,CDR3 protein,CDR3 DNA
TRBJ2-1,14,-,-,TRBV5-8,CASSPGWMMMEQFF,TGTGCCAGCAGCCCGGGTTGGATGATGATGGAGCAGTTCTTC
TRBJ1-5,15,-,-,TRBV2,CASSEVGGNDQPQHF,TGTGCCAGCAGTGAAGTAGGGGGAAACGATCAGCCCCAGCATTTT
TRBJ1-6,15,-,once,TRBV2,CASSIQSSYNSPLHF,TGTGCCAGCAGCATACAGAGCTCCTATAATTCACCCCTCCACTTT
TRBJ1-4,15,TRBD1,-,TRBV2,CASSITGVTNEKLFF,TGTGCCAGCAGCATAACAGGGGTCACTAATGAAAAACTGTTTTTT
TRBJ2-1,15,-,-,TRBV29-1,CSVAASSLSYNEQFF,TGCAGCGTTGCCGCCTCCAGTCTCTCCTACAATGAGCAGTTCTTC
TRBJ1-1,14,-,few,TRBV18,CASSLGQTNTEAFF,TGTGCCAGCTCACTCGGACAGACGAACACTGAAGCTTTCTTT
TRBJ1-1,13,TRBD1,once,TRBV30,CAWSVRGGQKAFF,TGTGCCTGGAGTGTAAGAGGGGGACAGAAAGCTTTCTTT
TRBJ1-4,11,TRBD1,once,TRBV28,CASTGQGKLFF,TGTGCCAGCACAGGACAGGGAAAACTGTTTTTT
TRBJ1-1,15,-,few,TRBV7-9,CASSACTGSCTEAFF,TGTGCCAGCAGCGCCTGCACAGGGTCTTGCACTGAAGCTTTCTTT
TRBJ2-1,15,-,-,TRBV6-1,CASSEMERWDNEQFF,TGTGCCAGCAGTGAAATGGAGCGATGGGACAATGAGCAGTTCTTC
TRBJ1-2,11,-,once,TRBV20-1,CSASGLPGYTF,TGCAGTGCTTCCGGACTGCCCGGCTACACCTTC
TRBJ2-7,15,TRBD1,-,TRBV9,CASSSGTGTFYEQYF,TGTGCCAGCAGCTCCGGGACAGGGACTTTTTACGAGCAGTACTTC
TRBJ1-2,17,TRBD1,-,TRBV2,CASSESIAGTAGYGYTF,TGTGCCAGCAGTGAATCAATAGCCGGGACAGCAGGCTATGGCTACACCTTC
TRBJ2-3,20,-,-,TRBV4-1,CASSLRPGSIVEVFTDTQYF,TGCGCCAGCAGCCTCCGCCCAGGGTCTATCGTAGAGGTTTTCACAGATACGCAGTATTTT